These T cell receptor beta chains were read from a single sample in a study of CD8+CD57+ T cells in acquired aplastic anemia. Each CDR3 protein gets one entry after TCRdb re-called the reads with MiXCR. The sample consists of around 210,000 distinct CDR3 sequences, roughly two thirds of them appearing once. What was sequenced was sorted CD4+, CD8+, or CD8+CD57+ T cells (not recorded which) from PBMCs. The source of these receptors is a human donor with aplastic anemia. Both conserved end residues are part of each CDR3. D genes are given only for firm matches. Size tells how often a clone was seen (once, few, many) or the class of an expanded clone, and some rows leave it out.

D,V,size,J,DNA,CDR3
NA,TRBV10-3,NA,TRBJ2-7,TGTGCCATCAGTGAGTCTGAGGAGGGTCCCTACGGGCAGTACTTC,CAISESEEGPYGQYF
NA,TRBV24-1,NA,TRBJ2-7,TGTGCCACCAGTGACTCCGTGGCGGGTGGTGAAGGGGAGCAGTACTTC,CATSDSVAGGEGEQYF
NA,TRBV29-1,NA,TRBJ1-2,TGCAGCGTTGAAGGCGCGGCCAGGGGATATGGCTACACCTTC,CSVEGAARGYGYTF
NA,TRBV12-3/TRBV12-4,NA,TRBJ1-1,TGTGCCAGCAGTTTGGACACCTCGAGGACTGAAGCTTTCTTT,CASSLDTSRTEAFF
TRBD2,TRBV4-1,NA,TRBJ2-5,TGCGCCAGCAGCCCCTCCGGCGGGACTAGCGGGGGGGCAGAGACCCAGTACTTC,CASSPSGGTSGGAETQYF
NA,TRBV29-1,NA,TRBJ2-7,TGCAGCGTCAGGGTCGTCGGCGAGCAGTACTTC,CSVRVVGEQYF
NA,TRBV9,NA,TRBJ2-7,TGTGCCAGCAGCGTAGACAACTACGAGCAGTACTTC,CASSVDNYEQYF
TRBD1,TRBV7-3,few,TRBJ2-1,TGTGCCAGCAGCCTGGGACAGAGAAACTACAATGAGCAGTTCTTC,CASSLGQRNYNEQFF
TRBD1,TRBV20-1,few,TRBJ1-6,TGCAGTGCAACGGGACAGAGCTCCTATAATTCACCCCTCCACTTT,CSATGQSSYNSPLHF
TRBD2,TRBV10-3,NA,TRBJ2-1,TGTGCCTCCCGGACCGGGACTAGCGGAAATGAGCAGTTCTTC,CASRTGTSGNEQFF
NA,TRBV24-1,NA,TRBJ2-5,TGTGCCACCAGTGATTTGCGGGGGGCGGCCCAGTACTTC,CATSDLRGAAQYF
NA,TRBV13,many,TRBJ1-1,TGTGCCAGCAGCTTAAACCGGGTGCGGAGGGTGCCTGAAGCTTTCTTT,CASSLNRVRRVPEAFF
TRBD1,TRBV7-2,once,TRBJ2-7,TGTGCCAGCAGCTCAACCGGGACAGGGGTCAACTACGAGCAGTACTTC,CASSSTGTGVNYEQYF
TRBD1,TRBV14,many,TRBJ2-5,TGTGCCAGCAGCCACATCGACAGGGGGCTGTCGGAGACCCAGTACTTC,CASSHIDRGLSETQYF
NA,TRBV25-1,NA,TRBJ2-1,TGCGCCAGCAGCCCGGTGAGGAGAGGGGTCAATGAGCAGTTCTTC,CASSPVRRGVNEQFF
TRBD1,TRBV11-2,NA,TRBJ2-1,TGTGCCAGCAGCCGCCAGGGGGCGAGCTACAATGAGCAGTTCTTC,CASSRQGASYNEQFF
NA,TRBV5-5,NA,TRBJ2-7,TGCGCCAGCAGCTTAGGCTTCGGCGAAGATACGAAGCAGTACTTC,CASSLGFGEDTKQYF
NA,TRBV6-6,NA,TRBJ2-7,TGTGCCAGCAGTTATGGCAGGCGTTCCTACGAGCAGTACTTC,CASSYGRRSYEQYF
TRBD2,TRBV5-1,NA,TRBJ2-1,TGCGCCAGCAGCTCGGGTGCGGGGGGCTCCTACAATGAGCAGTTCTTC,CASSSGAGGSYNEQFF
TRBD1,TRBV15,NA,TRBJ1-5,TGTGCCACCAGCAGCTCCAGGTCGGGACAGGGACTCAATCAGCCCCAGCATTTT,CATSSSRSGQGLNQPQHF
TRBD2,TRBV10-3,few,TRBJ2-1,TGTGCCATCAGTGAGTCTCCGACTAGCGGGGGGGCGTGTGAGCAGTTCTTC,CAISESPTSGGACEQFF
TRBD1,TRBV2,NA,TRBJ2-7,TGTGCCAGCAGTCCGGACAGGGGGTTCGCCTACGAGCAGTACTTC,CASSPDRGFAYEQYF
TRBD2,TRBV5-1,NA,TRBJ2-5,TGTGCCAGCAGGACGACTAGCGGGAGAACAGAGACCCAGTACTTC,CASRTTSGRTETQYF
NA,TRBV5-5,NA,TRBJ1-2,TGTGCCAGCAGCATCGGACAGCCACATGGCTACACCTTC,CASSIGQPHGYTF
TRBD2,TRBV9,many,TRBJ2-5,TGTGCCAGCAGCCACTTGGATAGCGGGGATTTGTACCAAGAGACCCAGTACTTC,CASSHLDSGDLYQETQYF
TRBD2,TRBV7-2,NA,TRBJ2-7,TGTGCCAGCAGCCCGACTACCCTAGCGGGGGACCCCTACGAGCAGTACTTC,CASSPTTLAGDPYEQYF
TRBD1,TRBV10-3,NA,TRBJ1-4,TGTGCCATCAATCCGGGACAGGGAAGTGAAAAACTGTTTTTT,CAINPGQGSEKLFF
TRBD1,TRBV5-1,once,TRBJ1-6,TGCGCCAGCAGCCGGACCGGGACAGAGAGGGGCAATTCACCCCTCCACTTT,CASSRTGTERGNSPLHF
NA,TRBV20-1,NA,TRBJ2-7,TGCAGTGCTAACCAGCCGGCCGCAGGGCTCTCCTACGAGCAGTACTTC,CSANQPAAGLSYEQYF
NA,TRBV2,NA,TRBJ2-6,TGTGCCAGCAGCCCTGGACATCCTGGGGCCAACGTCCTGACTTTC,CASSPGHPGANVLTF
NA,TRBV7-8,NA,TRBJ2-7,TGTGCCAGCAGCTTAGATCCAGGGGCAGCCTACGAGCAGTACTTC,CASSLDPGAAYEQYF
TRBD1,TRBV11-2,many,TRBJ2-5,TGTGCCAGCAGCCAAAGGGGACAGGACATTTGGGAGAGGGGAGAGACCCAGTACTTC,CASSQRGQDIWERGETQYF
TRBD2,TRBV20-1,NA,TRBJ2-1,TGCAGTGCTTCTCCCACTAGCGGGGGGGATGAGCAGTTCTTC,CSASPTSGGDEQFF
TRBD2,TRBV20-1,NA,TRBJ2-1,TGCAGTGCGGTAGGGACTAGCGGGAGAAATGAGCAGTTCTTC,CSAVGTSGRNEQFF
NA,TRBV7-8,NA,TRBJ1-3,TGTGCCAGCAGCCCGGGACGCATCTCTGGAAACACCATATATTTT,CASSPGRISGNTIYF
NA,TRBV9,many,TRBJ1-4,TGTGCCAGCAGCGTTGGGGGTACGGACGGGAATGAAAAACTGTTTTTT,CASSVGGTDGNEKLFF
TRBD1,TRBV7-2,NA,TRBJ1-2,TGTGCCAGCAGCTCAGCCCCCGGGACAGGGGGCCTTGGCTACACCTTC,CASSSAPGTGGLGYTF
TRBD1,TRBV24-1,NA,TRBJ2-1,TGTGCCACCAGTGGTCCGGGACAGGGGTTGAATGAGCAGTTCTTC,CATSGPGQGLNEQFF
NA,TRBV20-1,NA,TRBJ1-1,TGCAGTGCTAAAAAGCCGGGACCACCGAGGGCTGAAGCTTTCTTT,CSAKKPGPPRAEAFF